The rows below give T cell receptor beta chains drawn from one sample of a study of shared clonotypes between healthy human individuals. The table came from immunoSEQ multiplex PCR; TCRdb's copy has only in-frame clones and leaves some out. The sample records about 1 million clones, about 70% being singletons. The sample taken for sequencing was memory CD4+ T cells sorted from blood. The receptor source for this set is a man between 18 and 35 years old in good health. CDR3s include the opening cysteine and the closing phenylalanine or tryptophan. Size tells how often a clone was seen (once, few, many) or the class of an expanded clone, and some rows leave it out.

j_call | clone_size | v_call | cdr3_aa
TRBJ2-7 | once | TRBV7-2 | CASSPVGGSYEQYF
TRBJ1-4 | . | TRBV5-1 | CASSPALNGEKLFF
TRBJ1-4 | few | TRBV15 | CATSRGEGKTNEKLFF
TRBJ2-2 | few | TRBV2 | CASSVGTGELFF
TRBJ1-4 | . | TRBV19 | CASKNRPTNEKLFF
TRBJ2-1 | once | TRBV11-1 | CASSSILTGGHNEQFF
TRBJ2-3 | . | TRBV29-1 | CSVGGGVDTQYF
TRBJ2-3 | . | TRBV29-1 | CSVGHSGGTGTDTQYF
TRBJ2-4 | . | TRBV4-2 | CASSQETGSGIQYF
TRBJ1-1 | . | TRBV10-3 | CAITLDRSTEAFF
TRBJ2-3 | many | TRBV7-2 | CASSYSGRVRTDTQYF
TRBJ2-1 | . | TRBV11-3 | CASSPRGVSQHEQFF
TRBJ2-2 | . | TRBV5-1 | CASSLAPSGGVTGELFF
TRBJ2-5 | . | TRBV10-1 | CASSESSGVAETQYF
TRBJ1-2 | few | TRBV10-3 | CAISATGGIDGYTF
TRBJ1-4 | . | TRBV29-1 | CSVDAGNEKLFF
TRBJ2-7 | . | TRBV11-2 | CASSLASGEGYEQYF
TRBJ2-5 | . | TRBV7-8 | CASSLEGGIETQYF
TRBJ2-5 | . | TRBV6-7 | CANLGTFQETQYF
TRBJ1-2 | once | TRBV19 | CASNPAGAFYGYTF
TRBJ2-7 | . | TRBV7-8 | CASSLVAGVSTYEQYF
TRBJ2-7 | . | TRBV7-2 | CASSSLGLAGVVEQYF
TRBJ1-6 | . | TRBV30 | CAWSASNSPLHF